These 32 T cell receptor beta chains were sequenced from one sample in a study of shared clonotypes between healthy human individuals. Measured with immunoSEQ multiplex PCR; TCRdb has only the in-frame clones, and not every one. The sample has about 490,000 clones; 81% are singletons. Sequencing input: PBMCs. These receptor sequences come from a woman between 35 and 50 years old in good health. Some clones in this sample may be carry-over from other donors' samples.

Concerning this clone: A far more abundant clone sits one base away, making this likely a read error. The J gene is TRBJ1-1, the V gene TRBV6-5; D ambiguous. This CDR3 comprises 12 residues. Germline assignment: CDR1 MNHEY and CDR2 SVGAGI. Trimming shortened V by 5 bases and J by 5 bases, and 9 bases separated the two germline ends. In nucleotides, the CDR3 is TGTGCCAGCAGTACAGTGGAGACTGAAGCTTTCTTT. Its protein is CASSTVETEAFF.

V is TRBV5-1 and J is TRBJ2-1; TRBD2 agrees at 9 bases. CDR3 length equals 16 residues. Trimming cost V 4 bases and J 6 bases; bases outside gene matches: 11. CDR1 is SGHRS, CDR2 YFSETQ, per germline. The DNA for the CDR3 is TGCGCCAGCAGCGTACCAACCGGGACTAGCAGCAATGAGCAGTTCTTC. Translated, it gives CASSVPTGTSSNEQFF.

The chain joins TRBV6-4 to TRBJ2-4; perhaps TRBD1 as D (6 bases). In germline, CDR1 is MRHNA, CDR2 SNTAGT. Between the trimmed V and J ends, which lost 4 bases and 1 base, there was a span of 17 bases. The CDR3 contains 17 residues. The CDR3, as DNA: TGTGCCAGCAGTGGGGAACAGGGTAGGGGGGCCAAAAACATTCAGTACTTC. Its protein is CASSGEQGRGAKNIQYF.

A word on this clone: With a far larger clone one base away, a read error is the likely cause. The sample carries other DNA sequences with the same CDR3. CDR3: CASSQEGAQPQHF. CDR3 bases: TGCGCTAGCAGCCAAGAGGGGGCTCAGCCCCAGCATTTT. The chain combines TRBV4-1 with TRBJ1-5; 7 bases align to TRBD1. The CDR3 contains 13 residues. CDR1 and CDR2 (germline): MGHRA, YSYEKL.

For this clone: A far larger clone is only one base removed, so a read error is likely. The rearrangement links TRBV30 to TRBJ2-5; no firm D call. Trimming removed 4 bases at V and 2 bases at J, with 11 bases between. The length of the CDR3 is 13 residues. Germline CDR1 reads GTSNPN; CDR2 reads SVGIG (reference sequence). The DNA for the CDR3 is TGTGCCTGGAAGACCCCTGGTCAAGAGACCCAGTACTTC. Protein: CAWKTPGQETQYF.

CDR3 in amino acids: CASRGVGAEAFF. CDR3 nucleotide sequence: TGCGCCAGCAGGGGGGTGGGGGCTGAAGCTTTCTTT. The chain employs TRBV4-1 and TRBJ1-1, with D tentatively TRBD1 (5 bases). The CDR3 runs to 12 residues. CDR1 is MGHRA, CDR2 YSYEKL, per germline. V dropped 6 bases and J dropped 6 bases, with 11 bases sitting between them.

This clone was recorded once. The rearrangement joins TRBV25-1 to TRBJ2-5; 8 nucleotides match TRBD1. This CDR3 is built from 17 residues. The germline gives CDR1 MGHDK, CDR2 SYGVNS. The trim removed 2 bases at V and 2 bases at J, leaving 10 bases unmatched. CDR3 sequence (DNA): TGTGCCAGCAGTGAACCCCGGTCAGGGGGCTCACAAGAGACCCAGTACTTC. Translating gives CASSEPRSGGSQETQYF. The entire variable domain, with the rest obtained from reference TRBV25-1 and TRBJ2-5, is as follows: EADIYQTPRYLVIGTGKKITLECSQTMGHDKMYWYQQDPGMELHLIHYSYGVNSTEKGDLSSESTVSRIRTEHFPLTLESARPSHTSQYLCASSEPRSGGSQETQYFGPGTRLLVL.

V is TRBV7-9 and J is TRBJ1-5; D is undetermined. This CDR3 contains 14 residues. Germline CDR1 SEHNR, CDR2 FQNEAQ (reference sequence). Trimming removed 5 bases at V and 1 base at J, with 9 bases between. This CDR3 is CASSPHTSNQPQHF. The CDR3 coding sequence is TGTGCCAGCAGCCCCCATACCAGCAATCAGCCCCAGCATTTT.

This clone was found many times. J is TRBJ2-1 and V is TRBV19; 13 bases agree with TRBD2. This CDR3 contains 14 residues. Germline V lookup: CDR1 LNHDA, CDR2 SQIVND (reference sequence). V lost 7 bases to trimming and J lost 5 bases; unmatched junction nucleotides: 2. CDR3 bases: TGTGCCAGTATCGGGACTAGCGGGAACAATGAGCAGTTCTTC. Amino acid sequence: CASIGTSGNNEQFF.

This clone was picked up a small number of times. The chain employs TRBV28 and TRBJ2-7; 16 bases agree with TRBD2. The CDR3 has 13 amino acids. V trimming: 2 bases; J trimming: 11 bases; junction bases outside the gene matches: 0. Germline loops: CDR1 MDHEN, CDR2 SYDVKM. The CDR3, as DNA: TGTGCCAGCAGTTTAGGGACTAGCGGGAGGGAGTACTTC. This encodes CASSLGTSGREYF.

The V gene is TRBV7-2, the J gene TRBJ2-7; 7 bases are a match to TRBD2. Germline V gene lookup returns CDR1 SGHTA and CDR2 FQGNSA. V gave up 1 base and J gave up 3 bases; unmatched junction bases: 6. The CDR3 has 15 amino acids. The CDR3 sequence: CASSLEQGGGYEQYF. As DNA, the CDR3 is TGTGCCAGCAGCTTAGAGCAGGGCGGGGGCTACGAGCAGTACTTC.

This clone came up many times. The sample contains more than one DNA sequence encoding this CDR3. CDR3: CASSLVRGTPALETQYF. The CDR3 coding sequence is TGTGCCAGCAGCTTAGTAAGGGGGACGCCAGCACTTGAGACCCAGTACTTC. The V and J genes are TRBV7-9 and TRBJ2-5; D perhaps matches TRBD1 (6 bases). Germline V gene sequence: CDR1 SEHNR, CDR2 FQNEAQ (reference sequence). CDR3 length: 17 amino acids. V lost 1 base to trimming and J lost 5 bases, with 20 bases between them.

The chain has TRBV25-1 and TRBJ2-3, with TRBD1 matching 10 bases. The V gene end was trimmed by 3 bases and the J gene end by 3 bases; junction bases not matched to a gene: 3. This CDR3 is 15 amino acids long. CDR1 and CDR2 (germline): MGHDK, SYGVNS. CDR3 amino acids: CASSEGDRGTDTQYF. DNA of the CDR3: TGTGCCAGCAGTGAGGGGGACAGGGGTACAGATACGCAGTATTTT.

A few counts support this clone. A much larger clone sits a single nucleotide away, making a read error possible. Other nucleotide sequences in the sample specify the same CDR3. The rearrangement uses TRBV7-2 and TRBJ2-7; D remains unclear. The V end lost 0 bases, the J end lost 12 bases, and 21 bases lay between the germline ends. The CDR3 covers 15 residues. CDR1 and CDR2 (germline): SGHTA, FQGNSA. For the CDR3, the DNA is TGTGCCAGCAGCTTAGCCCGGGCCACCAGACTCGGGCTGTACTTC. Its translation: CASSLARATRLGLYF.

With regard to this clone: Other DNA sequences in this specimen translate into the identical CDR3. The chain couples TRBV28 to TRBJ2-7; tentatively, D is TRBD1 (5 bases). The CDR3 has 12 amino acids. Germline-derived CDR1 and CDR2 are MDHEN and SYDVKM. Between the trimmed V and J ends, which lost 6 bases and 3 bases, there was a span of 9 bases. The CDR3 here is CASRDTFYEQYF. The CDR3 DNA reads TGTGCCAGCAGGGACACCTTCTACGAGCAGTACTTC.

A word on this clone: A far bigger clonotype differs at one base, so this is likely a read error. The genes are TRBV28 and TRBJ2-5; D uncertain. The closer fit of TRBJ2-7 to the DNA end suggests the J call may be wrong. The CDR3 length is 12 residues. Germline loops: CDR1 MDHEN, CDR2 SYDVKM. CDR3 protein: CASSSQNYEQYF. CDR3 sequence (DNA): TGTGCCAGCAGTTCCCAGAACTACGAGCAGTACTTC.

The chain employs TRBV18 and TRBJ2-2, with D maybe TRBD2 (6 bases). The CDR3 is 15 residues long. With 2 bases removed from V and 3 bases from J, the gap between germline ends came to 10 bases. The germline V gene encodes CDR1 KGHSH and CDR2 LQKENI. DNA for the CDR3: TGTGCCAGCTCACCAAGTGCGGGATACACCGGGGAGCTGTTTTTT. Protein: CASSPSAGYTGELFF.

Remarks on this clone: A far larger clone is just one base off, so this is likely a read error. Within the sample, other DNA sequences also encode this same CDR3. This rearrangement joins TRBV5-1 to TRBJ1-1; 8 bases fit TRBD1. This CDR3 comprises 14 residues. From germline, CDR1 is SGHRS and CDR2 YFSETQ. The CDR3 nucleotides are TGCGCCAGCACCCCGACAGGGGCGAACACTGAAGCATTCTTT. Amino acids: CASTPTGANTEAFF.

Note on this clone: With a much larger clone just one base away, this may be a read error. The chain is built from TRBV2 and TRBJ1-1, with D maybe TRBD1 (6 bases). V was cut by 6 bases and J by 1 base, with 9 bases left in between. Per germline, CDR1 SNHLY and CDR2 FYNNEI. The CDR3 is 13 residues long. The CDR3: CASSWGQNTEAFF. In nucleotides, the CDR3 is TGTGCCAGCAGCTGGGGACAGAACACTGAAGCTTTCTTT.

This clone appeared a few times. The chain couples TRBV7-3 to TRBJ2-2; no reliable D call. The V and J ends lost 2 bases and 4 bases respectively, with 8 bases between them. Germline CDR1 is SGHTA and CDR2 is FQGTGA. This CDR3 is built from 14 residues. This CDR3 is CASSLGLSTGELFF. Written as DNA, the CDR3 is TGTGCCAGCAGCTTAGGCCTCTCCACCGGGGAGCTGTTTTTT.

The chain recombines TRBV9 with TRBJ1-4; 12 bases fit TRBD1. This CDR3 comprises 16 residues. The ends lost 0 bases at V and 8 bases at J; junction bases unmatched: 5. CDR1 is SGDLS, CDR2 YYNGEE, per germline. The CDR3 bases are TGTGCCAGCAGCGTAGGGGACAGGGGGCGAGGCGAAAAACTGTTTTTT. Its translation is CASSVGDRGRGEKLFF.

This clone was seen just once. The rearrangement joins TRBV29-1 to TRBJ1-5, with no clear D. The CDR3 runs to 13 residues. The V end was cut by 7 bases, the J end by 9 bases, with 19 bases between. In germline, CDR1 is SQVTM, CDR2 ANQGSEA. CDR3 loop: CSDAQHTSRPQHF. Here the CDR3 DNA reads TGCAGCGATGCCCAGCACACGAGCCGGCCCCAGCATTTT.

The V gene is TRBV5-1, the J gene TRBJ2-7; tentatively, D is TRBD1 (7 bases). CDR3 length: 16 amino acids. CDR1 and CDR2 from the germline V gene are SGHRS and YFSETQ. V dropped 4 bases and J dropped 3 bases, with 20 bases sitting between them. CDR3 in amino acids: CASSPYPEGQFYEQYF. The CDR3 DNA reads TGCGCCAGCAGCCCGTACCCGGAGGGACAGTTCTACGAGCAGTACTTC.

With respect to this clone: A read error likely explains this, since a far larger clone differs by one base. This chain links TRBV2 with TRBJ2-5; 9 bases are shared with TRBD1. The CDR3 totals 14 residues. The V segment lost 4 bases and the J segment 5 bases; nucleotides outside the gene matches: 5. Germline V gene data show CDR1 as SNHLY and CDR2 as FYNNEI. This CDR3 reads CASSGTGARETQYF. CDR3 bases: TGTGCCAGCAGTGGGACAGGGGCCAGGGAGACCCAGTACTTC. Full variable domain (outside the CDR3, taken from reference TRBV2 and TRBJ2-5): EPEVTQTPSHQVTQMGQEVILRCVPISNHLYFYWYRQILGQKVEFLVSFYNNEISEKSEIFDDQFSVERPDGSNFTLKIRSTKLEDSAMYFCASSGTGARETQYFGPGTRLLVL.

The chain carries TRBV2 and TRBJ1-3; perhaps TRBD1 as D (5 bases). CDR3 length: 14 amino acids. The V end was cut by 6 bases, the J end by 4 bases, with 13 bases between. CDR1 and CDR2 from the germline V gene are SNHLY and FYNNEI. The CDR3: CASRQSGPGNTIYF. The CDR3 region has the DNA TGTGCCAGCAGGCAGTCGGGACCCGGAAACACCATATATTTT.

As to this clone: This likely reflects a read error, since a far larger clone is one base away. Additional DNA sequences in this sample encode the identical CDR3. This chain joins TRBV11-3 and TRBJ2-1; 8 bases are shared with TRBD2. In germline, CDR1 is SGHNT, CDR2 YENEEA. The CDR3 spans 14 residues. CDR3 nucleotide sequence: TGTGCCAGCAGCCTTAGCGGGGCGGACAACGAGCAGTTCTTC. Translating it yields CASSLSGADNEQFF.

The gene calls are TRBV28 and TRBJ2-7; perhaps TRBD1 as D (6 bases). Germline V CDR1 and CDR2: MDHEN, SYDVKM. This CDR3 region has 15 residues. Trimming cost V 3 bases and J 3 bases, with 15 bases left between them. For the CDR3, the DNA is TGTGCCAGCAGTTTGGCTGGGGGCGCGGGCTACGAGCAGTACTTC. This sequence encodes CASSLAGGAGYEQYF.

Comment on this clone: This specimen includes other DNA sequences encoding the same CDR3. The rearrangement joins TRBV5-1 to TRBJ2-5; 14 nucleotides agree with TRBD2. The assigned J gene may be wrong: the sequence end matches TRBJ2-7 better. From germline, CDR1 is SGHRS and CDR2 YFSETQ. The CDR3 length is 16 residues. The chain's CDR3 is CASSPGLAGVAYEQYF. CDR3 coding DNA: TGCGCCAGCAGCCCGGGACTAGCGGGAGTTGCGTACGAGCAGTACTTC.

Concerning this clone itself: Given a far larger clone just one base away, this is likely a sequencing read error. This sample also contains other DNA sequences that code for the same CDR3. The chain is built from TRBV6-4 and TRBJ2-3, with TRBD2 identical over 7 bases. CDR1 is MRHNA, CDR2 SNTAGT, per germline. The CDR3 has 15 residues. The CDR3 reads CASSEGLAETDTQYF. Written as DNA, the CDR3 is TGCGCCAGCAGTGAAGGTCTAGCGGAAACAGATACGCAGTATTTT.

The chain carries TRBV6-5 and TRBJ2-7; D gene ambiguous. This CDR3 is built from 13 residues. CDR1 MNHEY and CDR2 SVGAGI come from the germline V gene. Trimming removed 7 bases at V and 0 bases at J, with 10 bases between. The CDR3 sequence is CASKRRYSYEQYF. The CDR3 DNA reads TGTGCCAGCAAAAGGCGCTACTCCTACGAGCAGTACTTC.

In nucleotides, the CDR3 is TGTGCCAGCAGCTTAGTTCGGTTTAGCTCCTACGAGCAGTACTTC. Its translation is CASSLVRFSSYEQYF. The J gene is TRBJ2-5, the V gene TRBV7-2; D unresolved. The J call could be wrong; TRBJ2-7 is a better fit for the DNA end. Germline assignment: CDR1 SGHTA and CDR2 FQGNSA. CDR3 length: 15 amino acids.

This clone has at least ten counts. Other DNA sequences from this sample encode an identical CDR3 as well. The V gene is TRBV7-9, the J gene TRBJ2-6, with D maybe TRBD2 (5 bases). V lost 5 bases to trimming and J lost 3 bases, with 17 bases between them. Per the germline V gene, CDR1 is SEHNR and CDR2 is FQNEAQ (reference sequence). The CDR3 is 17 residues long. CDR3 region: CASSQIDGGFGANVLTF. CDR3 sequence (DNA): TGTGCCAGCAGCCAGATAGATGGAGGTTTTGGGGCCAACGTCCTGACTTTC.